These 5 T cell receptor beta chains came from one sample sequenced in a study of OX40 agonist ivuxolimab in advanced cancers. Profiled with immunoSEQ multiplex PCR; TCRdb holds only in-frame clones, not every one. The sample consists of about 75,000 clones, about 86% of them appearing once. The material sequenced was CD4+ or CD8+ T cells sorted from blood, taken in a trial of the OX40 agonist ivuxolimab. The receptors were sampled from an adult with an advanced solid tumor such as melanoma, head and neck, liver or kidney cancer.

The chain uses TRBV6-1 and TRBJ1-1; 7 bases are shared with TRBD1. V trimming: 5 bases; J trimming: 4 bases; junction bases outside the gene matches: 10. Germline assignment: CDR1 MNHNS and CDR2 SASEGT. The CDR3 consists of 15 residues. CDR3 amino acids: CASSPRGEGATEAFF. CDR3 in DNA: TGTGCCAGCAGTCCCCGAGGGGAGGGGGCCACTGAAGCTTTCTTT.

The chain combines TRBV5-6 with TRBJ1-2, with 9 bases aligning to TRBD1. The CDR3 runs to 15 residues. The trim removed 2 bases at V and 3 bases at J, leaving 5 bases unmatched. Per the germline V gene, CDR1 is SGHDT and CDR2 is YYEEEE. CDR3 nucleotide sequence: TGTGCCAGCAGCTTACCGGGACAGGGCGACTATGGCTACACCTTC. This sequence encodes CASSLPGQGDYGYTF. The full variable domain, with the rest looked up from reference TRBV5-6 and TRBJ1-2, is DAGVTQSPTHLIKTRGQQVTLRCSPKSGHDTVSWYQQALGQGPQFIFQYYEEEERQRGNFPDRFSGHQFPNYSSELNVNALLLGDSALYLCASSLPGQGDYGYTFGSGTRLTVV.

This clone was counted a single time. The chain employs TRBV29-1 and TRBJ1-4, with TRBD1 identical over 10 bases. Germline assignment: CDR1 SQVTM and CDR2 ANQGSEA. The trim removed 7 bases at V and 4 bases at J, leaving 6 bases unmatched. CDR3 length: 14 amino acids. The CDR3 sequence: CSATGGLVNEKLFF. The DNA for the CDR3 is TGCAGCGCGACAGGGGGCCTGGTTAATGAAAAACTGTTTTTT.

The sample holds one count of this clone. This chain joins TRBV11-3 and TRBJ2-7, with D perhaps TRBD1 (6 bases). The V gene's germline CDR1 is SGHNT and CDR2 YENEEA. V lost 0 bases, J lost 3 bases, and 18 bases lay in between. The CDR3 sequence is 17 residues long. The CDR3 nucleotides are TGTGCCAGCAGCTTAGATCGTTGGGGGCGAACCAACTACGAGCAGTACTTC. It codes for CASSLDRWGRTNYEQYF.

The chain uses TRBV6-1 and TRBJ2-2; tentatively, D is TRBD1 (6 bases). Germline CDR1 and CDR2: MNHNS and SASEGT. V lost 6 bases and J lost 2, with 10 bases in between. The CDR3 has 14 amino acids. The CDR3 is CASRQGSNTGELFF. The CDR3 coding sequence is TGTGCCAGCAGACAGGGTTCTAACACCGGGGAGCTGTTTTTT.